This TCR beta chain was captured by sequencing in a study of blood T cell repertoires in COVID-19. The CDR3 sequence is 15 residues long. Germline CDR1 reads LNHDA; CDR2 reads SQIVND (reference sequence). V lost 6 bases and J lost 0, with 11 bases in between. Using immunoSEQ multiplex PCR, the repertoire was profiled, and TCRdb retains in-frame clones only, with some absent. The table includes some 300,000 clones, around nine tenths detected once. The sample was PBMCs or T cells enriched from blood (not recorded which). The TCR was taken from a woman aged 40 to 55 who had recovered from COVID-19. V is TRBV19 and J is TRBJ2-2; tentative D call: TRBD1 (6 bases). The CDR3 loop reads CASSPWTANTGELFF. CDR3 nucleotides: TGTGCCAGTAGCCCCTGGACAGCGAACACCGGGGAGCTGTTTTTT. Combining the CDR3 with reference TRBV19 and TRBJ2-2 gives the whole variable domain DGGITQSPKYLFRKEGQNVTLSCEQNLNHDAMYWYRQDPGQGLRLIYYSQIVNDFQKGDIAEGYSVSREKKESFPLTVTSAQKNPTAFYLCASSPWTANTGELFFGEGSRLTVL.